The clone carrying this TCR beta chain was seen ten or more times. The antigen is unknown. Individual cDNA molecules were tagged with unique molecular identifiers. TCRdb independently ran MiXCR on the 5' RACE reads; one entry per CDR3 protein. The profile shows under 35,000 distinct CDR3 sequences, less than 10% of them singletons. The CDR3 runs 13 residues. Germline CDR1 MNHNS, CDR2 SASEGT. Between the trimmed V and J ends, which lost 8 bases and 6 bases, there was a span of 14 bases. The source of the sample is a study of early T cells in non-severe SARS-CoV-2 infection. Study overall: The input, bulk RNA from unsorted whole blood, was sequenced, and chains were unpaired. Study-wide points: CD4 and private specificities were missed by VDJdb matching, which favored anti-spike CD8 responses.

The source of this sequence is an adult who was a healthcare worker with PCR-confirmed SARS-CoV-2 infection or an uninfected control (not recorded which). The J gene is TRBJ1-5, the V gene TRBV6-1; D ambiguous. Sequenced material: whole blood. Written as DNA, the CDR3 is TGTGCCAGCTCCCAGCAAGCCGTTCAGCCCCAGCATTTT. Its translation: CASSQQAVQPQHF.